The text below deals with one TCR beta chain. CDR1 SGHDT and CDR2 YYEEEE come from the germline V gene. CDR3 length equals 12 residues. Trimming removed 4 bases from V and 9 bases from J, with 8 bases in between. The data were taken from a study of T cell changes during pregnancy in multiple sclerosis. The method was immunoSEQ multiplex PCR; TCRdb's version includes in-frame clones alone and lacks a portion of them. The profile shows about 26,000 clones, roughly nine tenths of them singletons. The chain has TRBV5-6 and TRBJ1-6; D is uncertain. This receptor was taken from a female donor with multiple sclerosis, enrolled in a pregnancy study. Sequencing was performed on CD8+ T cells from peripheral blood mononuclear cells, taken in the second trimester of pregnancy. CDR3 region: CASSGSVSPLHF. As DNA, the CDR3 is TGTGCCAGCAGCGGGAGTGTTTCACCCCTCCACTTT.